The 9 T cell receptor beta chains below all came from one sample that was sequenced in a study of T cell responses to AZD1222 COVID-19 vaccine. Sequencing was performed with immunoSEQ multiplex PCR; in TCRdb, only in-frame clones are kept and a portion is missing. The table has more than 100,000 clones, roughly nine tenths seen once. Sample: peripheral blood, taken on day 0 of AZD1222 vaccination. The origin of the receptors is an adult in good health.

The rearrangement uses TRBV20-1 and TRBJ2-7; D uncertain. In germline, CDR1 is DFQATT, CDR2 SNEGSKA (reference sequence). CDR3 length: 11 amino acids. The CDR3 sequence: CRKDPAYEQYF. CDR3 DNA: TGCAGAAAAGATCCCGCCTACGAGCAGTACTTC.

V and J are TRBV28 and TRBJ2-1; 7 bases are a match to TRBD2. The CDR3 is made up of 16 amino acids. From germline, CDR1 is MDHEN and CDR2 SYDVKM. V lost 2 bases to trimming and J lost 3 bases; unmatched junction nucleotides: 7. The CDR3 bases are TGTGCCAGCAGTTTACTGGAGGGAGGGGACTACAATGAGCAGTTCTTC. This encodes CASSLLEGGDYNEQFF.

The rearrangement joins TRBV28 to TRBJ1-2; 9 bases are shared with TRBD1. Trimming took 6 bases from V and 8 from J; bases not matched to a gene: 10. The CDR3 loop spans 14 amino acids. In germline, CDR1 is MDHEN, CDR2 SYDVKM. CDR3 protein: CASSSRQGVLGYTF. Here the CDR3 DNA reads TGTGCCAGCAGCTCCCGACAGGGGGTTTTAGGCTACACCTTC.

Only a few counts were recorded for this clone. V and J are TRBV28 and TRBJ2-3; 10 bases line up with TRBD2. The length of the CDR3 is 15 residues. The V gene's germline CDR1 is MDHEN and CDR2 SYDVKM. After removal of 6 bases from V and 3 bases from J, the junction contained 6 bases not matched to a gene. This CDR3 is CASSPSGRATDTQYF. As DNA, the CDR3 is TGTGCCAGCAGCCCGAGCGGGAGGGCGACAGATACGCAGTATTTT.

The genes are TRBV7-3 and TRBJ2-5; TRBD2 might be the D (6 bases). The CDR3 is 16 residues long. V was pared by 5 bases and J by 5 bases, with 21 bases between. Germline V gene data show CDR1 as SGHTA and CDR2 as FQGTGA. The CDR3 region has the DNA TGTGCCAGCAGCGAAGCCCGGCGCGGGGTTTCGGAGACCCAGTACTTC. It specifies CASSEARRGVSETQYF.

J is TRBJ2-1 and V is TRBV5-1; D remains unclear. With 0 bases removed from V and 8 bases from J, the gap between germline ends came to 15 bases. This CDR3 has 15 residues. Germline CDR1 and CDR2: SGHRS and YFSETQ. In DNA, the CDR3 is TGCGCCAGCAGCTTGGGCCGCCCAAAACTCGATGAGCAGTTCTTC. Translated, it gives CASSLGRPKLDEQFF.

V is TRBV10-1 and J is TRBJ2-5, with D unresolved. Germline lookup yields CDR1 WNHNN and CDR2 SYGVQD (reference sequence). V lost 6 bases to trimming and J lost 1 base, with 9 bases between them. This CDR3 is built from 13 residues. CDR3 sequence (DNA): TGCGCCAGCAGGGCCGGGCTCCAAGAGACCCAGTACTTC. Translated: CASRAGLQETQYF.

The chain combines TRBV25-1 with TRBJ2-2, with 8 bases lining up with TRBD2. V shed 1 base and J 4 bases; nucleotides not matched to a gene: 8. Germline V CDR1 and CDR2: MGHDK, SYGVNS. There are 17 residues in the CDR3. CDR3 sequence: CASSELGGRRSTGELFF. In nucleotides, the CDR3 is TGTGCCAGCAGTGAATTAGGCGGGAGGCGTAGCACCGGGGAGCTGTTTTTT.

The chain is built from TRBV27 and TRBJ2-3; D may be TRBD1 or TRBD2 (6 bases each). Per germline, CDR1 MNHEY and CDR2 SMNVEV (reference sequence). CDR3 length: 14 amino acids. The V and J ends lost 11 bases and 1 base respectively, with 16 bases between them. The chain's CDR3 is CAAGGSWGTDTQYF. The CDR3 nucleotides read TGTGCCGCCGGGGGCAGCTGGGGCACAGATACGCAGTATTTT.